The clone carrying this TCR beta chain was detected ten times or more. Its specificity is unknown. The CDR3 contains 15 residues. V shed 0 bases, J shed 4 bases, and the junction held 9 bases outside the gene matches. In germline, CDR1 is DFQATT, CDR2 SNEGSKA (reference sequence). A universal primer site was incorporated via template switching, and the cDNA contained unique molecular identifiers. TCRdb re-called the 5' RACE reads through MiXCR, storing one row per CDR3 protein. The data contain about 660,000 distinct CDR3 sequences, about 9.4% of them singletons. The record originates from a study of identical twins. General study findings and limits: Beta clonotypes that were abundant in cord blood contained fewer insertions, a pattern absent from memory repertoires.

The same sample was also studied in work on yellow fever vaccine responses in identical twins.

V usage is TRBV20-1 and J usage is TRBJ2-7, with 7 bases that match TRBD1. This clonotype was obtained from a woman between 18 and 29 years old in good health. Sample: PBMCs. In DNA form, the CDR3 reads TGCAGTGCTAGAGAACTAGAGACAGGGCGATACGAGCAGTACTTC. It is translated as CSARELETGRYEQYF.